This record looks at one T cell receptor beta chain sequence and its context. The target antigen is unknown. The data originate from a study of T-cell reconstitution after alpha-beta-depleted transplantation in children. Unique molecular identifiers tagged the TCRbeta library. TCRdb re-called the PCR reads through MiXCR, storing one row per CDR3 protein. Here the sample spans roughly 160,000 distinct CDR3 sequences, approximately 10% being singletons. Overall study results and limits: Reported findings indicate that, about two months after transplant, alpha-beta T cells came from several hundred expanded clones, which were derived from non-depleted graft cells. Fresh T-cell production supplied most of the T-cell counts and diversity seen one year after transplant.

Germline CDR1 and CDR2: SGHAT and FQNNGV. CDR3 length equals 14 residues. Losses at the gene ends were 6 bases for V and 7 bases for J; bases not matched to a gene: 4. Sequenced here: PBMCs, sampled before TCRalphabeta/CD19-depleted stem cell transplant. The source of this sequence is a boy younger than 10 with acute myeloid leukemia, due to receive a stem cell transplant. This chain connects TRBV11-2 to TRBJ2-1, with 12 positions matching TRBD2. CDR3 loop: CASRRTSGGNEQFF. The CDR3 DNA sequence: TGTGCCAGCAGACGAACTAGCGGGGGGAATGAGCAGTTCTTC.